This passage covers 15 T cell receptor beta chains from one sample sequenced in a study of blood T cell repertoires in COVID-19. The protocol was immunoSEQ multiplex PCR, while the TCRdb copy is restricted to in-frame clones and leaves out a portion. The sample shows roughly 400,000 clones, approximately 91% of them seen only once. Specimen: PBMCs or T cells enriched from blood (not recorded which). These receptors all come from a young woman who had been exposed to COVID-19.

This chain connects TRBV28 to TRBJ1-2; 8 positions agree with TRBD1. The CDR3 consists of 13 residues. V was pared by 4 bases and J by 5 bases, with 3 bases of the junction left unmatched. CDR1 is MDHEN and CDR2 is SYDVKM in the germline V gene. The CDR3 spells CASSSGGRYGYTF. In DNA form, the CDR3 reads TGTGCCAGCAGTTCAGGGGGCAGATATGGCTACACCTTC.

This chain's CDR3 is CASSFDLAGASDTQYF. The DNA for the CDR3 is TGCGCCAGCAGCTTTGACCTAGCGGGAGCTTCAGATACGCAGTATTTT. The rearrangement links TRBV5-1 to TRBJ2-3; the match to TRBD2 covers 10 bases. J gave up 4 bases and V 2 bases, and 7 bases lay outside the gene matches. The V gene's germline CDR1 is SGHRS and CDR2 YFSETQ. This CDR3 region has 16 residues.

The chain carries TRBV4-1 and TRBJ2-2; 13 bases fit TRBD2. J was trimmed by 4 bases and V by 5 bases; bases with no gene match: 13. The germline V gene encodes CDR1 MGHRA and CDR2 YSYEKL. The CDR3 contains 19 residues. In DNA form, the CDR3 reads TGCGCCAGCAGCTCCCGACTAGCGGGAGGAGACTTATTCACCGGGGAGCTGTTTTTT. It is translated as CASSSRLAGGDLFTGELFF.

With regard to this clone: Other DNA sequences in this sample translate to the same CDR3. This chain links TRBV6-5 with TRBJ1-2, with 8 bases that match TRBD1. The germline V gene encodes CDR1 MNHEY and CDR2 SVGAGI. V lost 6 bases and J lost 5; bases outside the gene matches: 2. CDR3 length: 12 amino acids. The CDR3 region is CASSRTGYGYTF. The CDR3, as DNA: TGTGCCAGCAGCAGGACAGGGTATGGCTACACCTTC.

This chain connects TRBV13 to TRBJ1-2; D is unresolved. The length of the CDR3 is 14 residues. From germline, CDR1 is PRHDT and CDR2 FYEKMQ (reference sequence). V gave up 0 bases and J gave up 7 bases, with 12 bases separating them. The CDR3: CASSLGAEGSGYTF. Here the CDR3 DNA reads TGTGCCAGCAGCTTAGGTGCGGAGGGCTCTGGCTACACCTTC.

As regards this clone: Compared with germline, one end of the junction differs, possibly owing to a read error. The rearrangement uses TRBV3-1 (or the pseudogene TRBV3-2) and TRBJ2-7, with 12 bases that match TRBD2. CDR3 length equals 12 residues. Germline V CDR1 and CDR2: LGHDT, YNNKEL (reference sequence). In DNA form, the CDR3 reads TGTGCCAGCAGCCAAGTTGCTAGCGGGGGGGCCTTC. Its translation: CASSQVASGGAF.

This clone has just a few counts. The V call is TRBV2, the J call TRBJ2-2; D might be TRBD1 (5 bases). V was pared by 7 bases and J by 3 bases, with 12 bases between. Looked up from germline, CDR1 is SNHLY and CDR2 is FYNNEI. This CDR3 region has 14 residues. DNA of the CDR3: TGTGCCAGCACTGCCGACAGACACACCGGGGAGCTGTTTTTT. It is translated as CASTADRHTGELFF. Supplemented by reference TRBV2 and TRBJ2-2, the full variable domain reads EPEVTQTPSHQVTQMGQEVILRCVPISNHLYFYWYRQILGQKVEFLVSFYNNEISEKSEIFDDQFSVERPDGSNFTLKIRSTKLEDSAMYFCASTADRHTGELFFGEGSRLTVL.

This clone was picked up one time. CDR3 sequence (DNA): TGCGCCAGCAGCCAAGTAGCGGGGACTAGCGGGGGTACGCAGTATTTT. The encoded protein is CASSQVAGTSGGTQYF. V and J are TRBV4-3 and TRBJ2-3, with TRBD2 identical over 14 bases. This CDR3 has 16 amino acids. V lost 1 base and J lost 8; bases outside the gene matches: 5. Germline assignment: CDR1 LGHNA and CDR2 YSLEER.

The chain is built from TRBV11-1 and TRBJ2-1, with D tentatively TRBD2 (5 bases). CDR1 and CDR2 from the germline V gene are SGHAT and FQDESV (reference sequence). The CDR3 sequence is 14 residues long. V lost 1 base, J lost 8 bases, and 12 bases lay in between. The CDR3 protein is CASSLESRGDEQFF. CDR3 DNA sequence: TGTGCCAGCAGCTTAGAGTCACGGGGAGATGAGCAGTTCTTC.

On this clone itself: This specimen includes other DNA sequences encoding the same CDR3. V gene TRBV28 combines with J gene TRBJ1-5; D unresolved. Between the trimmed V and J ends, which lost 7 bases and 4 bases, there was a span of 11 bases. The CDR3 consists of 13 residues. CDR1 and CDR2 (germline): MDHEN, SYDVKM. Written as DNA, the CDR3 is TGTGCCAGCATACGGGGAGGGAATCAGCCCCAGCATTTT. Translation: CASIRGGNQPQHF.

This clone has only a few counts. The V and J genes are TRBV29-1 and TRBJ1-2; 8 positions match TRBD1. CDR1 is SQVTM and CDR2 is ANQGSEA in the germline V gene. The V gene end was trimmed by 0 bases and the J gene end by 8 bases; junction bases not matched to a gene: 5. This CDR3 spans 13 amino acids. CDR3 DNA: TGCAGCGTTGAAGACCAGGGGGCGCGCGGCTACACCTTC. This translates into CSVEDQGARGYTF.

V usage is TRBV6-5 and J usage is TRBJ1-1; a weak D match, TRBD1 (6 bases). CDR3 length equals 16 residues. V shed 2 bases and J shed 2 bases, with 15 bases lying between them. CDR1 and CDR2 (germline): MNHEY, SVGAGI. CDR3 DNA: TGTGCCAGCAGTTACCTCACAGGACAGACTAACACTGAAGCTTTCTTT. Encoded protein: CASSYLTGQTNTEAFF.

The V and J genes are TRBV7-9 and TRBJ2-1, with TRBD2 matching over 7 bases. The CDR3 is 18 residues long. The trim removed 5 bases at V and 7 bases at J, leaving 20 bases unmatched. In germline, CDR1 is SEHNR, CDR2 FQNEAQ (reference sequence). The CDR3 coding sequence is TGTGCCAGCAGCCAAATCGGCCTGTCGGCTAGCGGAAAAAATGAGCAGTTCTTC. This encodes CASSQIGLSASGKNEQFF.

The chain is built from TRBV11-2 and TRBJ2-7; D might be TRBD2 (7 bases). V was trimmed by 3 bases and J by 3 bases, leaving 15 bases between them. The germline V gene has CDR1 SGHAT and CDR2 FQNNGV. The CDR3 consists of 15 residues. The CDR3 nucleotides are TGTGCCAGCAGCTTTACGAGGGGGGACTACTACGAGCAGTACTTC. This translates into CASSFTRGDYYEQYF.

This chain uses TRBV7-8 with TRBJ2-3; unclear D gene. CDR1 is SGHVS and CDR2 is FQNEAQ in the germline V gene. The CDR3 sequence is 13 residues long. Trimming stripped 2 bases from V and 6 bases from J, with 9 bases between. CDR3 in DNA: TGTGCCAGCAGCTTACGTAATGAGGATACGCAGTATTTT. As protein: CASSLRNEDTQYF.